This is a list of T cell receptor beta chains from one sample in a study of blood T cells in healthy people across ages. Via MiXCR, TCRdb re-called the 5' RACE reads, giving one row per CDR3 protein. The data show 750,000 to 950,000 distinct CDR3 sequences, roughly 28% seen once. This same sample was also taken into another study, of T cells of mothers and their children.

The specimen sequenced was blood. These receptors came from a middle-aged woman in good health. Each CDR3 is given with its conserved first and last residue. D genes are given only for firm matches. The size of a clone is reported for some rows only, either as once, few or many, or as a class for expanded clones.

cdr3_nt: TGCAGTGCCCCGAGTCAGGGGGCTGGGGCCAACGTCCTGACTTTC; cdr3_aa: CSAPSQGAGANVLTF; d_call: TRBD1; j_call: TRBJ2-6; v_call: TRBV20-1; clone_size: many
cdr3_nt: TGCGCCAGCAGCTTCGAGGTAGCTACCTACGAGCAGTACTTC; cdr3_aa: CASSFEVATYEQYF; d_call: -; j_call: TRBJ2-7; v_call: TRBV5-1; clone_size: few
cdr3_nt: TGCAGTGCTAGTGAACCGGTTAACACTGAAGCTTTCTTT; cdr3_aa: CSASEPVNTEAFF; d_call: -; j_call: TRBJ1-1; v_call: TRBV20-1; clone_size: few
cdr3_nt: TGTGCCAGCAGTTATAGTCAGGCCTTTTTGGACACCTTC; cdr3_aa: CASSYSQAFLDTF; d_call: -; j_call: TRBJ1-2; v_call: TRBV6-2/TRBV6-3; clone_size: many
cdr3_nt: TGCAGCGTTGAAGTCGCGGGACAGAACACTGAAGCTTTCTTT; cdr3_aa: CSVEVAGQNTEAFF; d_call: -; j_call: TRBJ1-1; v_call: TRBV29-1; clone_size: -
cdr3_nt: TGCGCCAGCAACCGGGACAGGGGAGAGACCCAGTACTTC; cdr3_aa: CASNRDRGETQYF; d_call: TRBD1; j_call: TRBJ2-5; v_call: TRBV5-1; clone_size: many
cdr3_nt: TGTGCCAGCAGCTTGGGGAGGATGTTGGCTTTCTTT; cdr3_aa: CASSLGRMLAFF; d_call: -; j_call: TRBJ1-1; v_call: TRBV5-6; clone_size: -
cdr3_nt: TGTTCCGGCAGGCGTTCCGGGACAGGGGGCTACGAGCAGTACTTC; cdr3_aa: CSGRRSGTGGYEQYF; d_call: TRBD1; j_call: TRBJ2-7; v_call: TRBV28; clone_size: -
cdr3_nt: TGTGCCAGCAGCCCACAACAAAACAGAGCCAATCAGCCCCAGCATTTT; cdr3_aa: CASSPQQNRANQPQHF; d_call: -; j_call: TRBJ1-5; v_call: TRBV7-2; clone_size: few
cdr3_nt: TGTGCCAGCAGCCGCTCAGGTCCTAGCGGGGGGGACCACAATGAGCAGTTCTTC; cdr3_aa: CASSRSGPSGGDHNEQFF; d_call: TRBD2; j_call: TRBJ2-1; v_call: TRBV3-1; clone_size: -
cdr3_nt: TGTGCCAGAGGACTAGCGGGGACTCGAGAGACCCAGTTCTTC; cdr3_aa: CARGLAGTRETQFF; d_call: TRBD2; j_call: TRBJ2-1; v_call: TRBV2; clone_size: few
cdr3_nt: TGTGCCAGCAGCACCAGGGTGGGGGAGCTGTTTTTT; cdr3_aa: CASSTRVGELFF; d_call: -; j_call: TRBJ2-2; v_call: TRBV28; clone_size: few
cdr3_nt: TGCAGCGTTGAAGGGACCGGGAGTAGGGGCTACACCTTC; cdr3_aa: CSVEGTGSRGYTF; d_call: -; j_call: TRBJ1-2; v_call: TRBV29-1; clone_size: many
cdr3_nt: TGCGCCAGCGGCTTGGTCGCAGGGCACACTGAAGCTTTCTTT; cdr3_aa: CASGLVAGHTEAFF; d_call: -; j_call: TRBJ1-1; v_call: TRBV5-1; clone_size: -
cdr3_nt: TGTGCCAGCACACCCCTAGGGGGCAGGAACACTGAAGCTTTCTTT; cdr3_aa: CASTPLGGRNTEAFF; d_call: TRBD1; j_call: TRBJ1-1; v_call: TRBV12-3/TRBV12-4; clone_size: -
cdr3_nt: TGTGCCACCAGCAGAGATAGGGGGGGAGCTAACTATGGCTACACCTTC; cdr3_aa: CATSRDRGGANYGYTF; d_call: -; j_call: TRBJ1-2; v_call: TRBV15; clone_size: -
cdr3_nt: TGTGCCATCAGGGACGGACAGGGGACCTACGAGCAGTACTTC; cdr3_aa: CAIRDGQGTYEQYF; d_call: TRBD1; j_call: TRBJ2-7; v_call: TRBV10-3; clone_size: -
cdr3_nt: TGCAGCGCCCACGGACAGGACGAAGAGACCCAGTACTTC; cdr3_aa: CSAHGQDEETQYF; d_call: TRBD1; j_call: TRBJ2-5; v_call: TRBV29-1; clone_size: few
cdr3_nt: TGTGCCAGTAGTATTAGGGTCGGACAGATGAACACTGAAGCTTTCTTT; cdr3_aa: CASSIRVGQMNTEAFF; d_call: -; j_call: TRBJ1-1; v_call: TRBV19; clone_size: few
cdr3_nt: TGCAGTGCTTGGGGGGGCAGGGACTGCTACGAGCAGTACTTC; cdr3_aa: CSAWGGRDCYEQYF; d_call: -; j_call: TRBJ2-7; v_call: TRBV20-1; clone_size: -
cdr3_nt: TGCAGTGCACCGGGGACAGGGGTTTCCGCAACTAATGAAAAACTGTTTTTT; cdr3_aa: CSAPGTGVSATNEKLFF; d_call: TRBD1; j_call: TRBJ1-4; v_call: TRBV20-1; clone_size: -
cdr3_nt: TGTGCCAGCAGTGAAACGCGGGGGGGCGACGGGGAGCTGTTTTTT; cdr3_aa: CASSETRGGDGELFF; d_call: TRBD2; j_call: TRBJ2-2; v_call: TRBV25-1; clone_size: -
cdr3_nt: TGTGCCAGCTCGAGATCCCCGTCAGGGTCGGGCGATGAGCAGTTCTTC; cdr3_aa: CASSRSPSGSGDEQFF; d_call: -; j_call: TRBJ2-1; v_call: TRBV7-8; clone_size: -
cdr3_nt: TGTGCCAGCAGTTCTCCAGGACAGCCCACCTACGAGCAGTACTTC; cdr3_aa: CASSSPGQPTYEQYF; d_call: -; j_call: TRBJ2-7; v_call: TRBV6-6; clone_size: many
cdr3_nt: TGCGCCAGCAGCTTGGATTTACAGGGAATGATAACCTACAAGCAGTACTTC; cdr3_aa: CASSLDLQGMITYKQYF; d_call: -; j_call: TRBJ2-5; v_call: TRBV5-1; clone_size: -
cdr3_nt: TGCAGTGCTAGAGGTGTGGGCACCTACGAGCAGTACTTC; cdr3_aa: CSARGVGTYEQYF; d_call: -; j_call: TRBJ2-7; v_call: TRBV20-1; clone_size: -
cdr3_nt: TGTGCCACCAGCAGAGATAACAGCTATGGCTACACCTTC; cdr3_aa: CATSRDNSYGYTF; d_call: -; j_call: TRBJ1-2; v_call: TRBV15; clone_size: -
cdr3_nt: TGTGCCAGCAGTCTTTTGTACCCCTACAATGAGCAGTTCTTC; cdr3_aa: CASSLLYPYNEQFF; d_call: -; j_call: TRBJ2-1; v_call: TRBV6-1; clone_size: -
cdr3_nt: TGCAGCGTTGAAGAGCCAGATAGGCCCTACAATGAGCAGTTCTTC; cdr3_aa: CSVEEPDRPYNEQFF; d_call: -; j_call: TRBJ2-1; v_call: TRBV29-1; clone_size: many